The 13 T cell receptor beta chains below all came from one sample that was sequenced in a study of Ad26.COV2.S vaccination and SARS-CoV-2 variants. The data were produced by immunoSEQ multiplex PCR, yet TCRdb's version contains in-frame clones alone and is incomplete. The sample includes more than 40,000 clones, about 83% of them seen just once. The sample here was peripheral blood, taken after recovery from COVID-19. Every receptor here comes from a human donor who had recovered from COVID-19.

The chain carries TRBV18 and TRBJ1-3; 8 bases fit TRBD1. CDR3 length: 13 residues. With V trimmed by 6 bases and J by 11 bases, 9 bases remained unmatched. The germline CDR1 and CDR2 sequences are KGHSH and LQKENI. The CDR3 nucleotides are TGTGCCAGCTCCCGCGGACAGGGAGAAGCCATATATTTT. It specifies CASSRGQGEAIYF.

V and J are TRBV24-1 and TRBJ1-2, with 9 nucleotides matching TRBD1. The CDR3 length is 16 residues. The germline V gene encodes CDR1 KGHDR and CDR2 SFDVKD. Losses at the gene ends were 4 bases for V and 3 bases for J; bases not matched to a gene: 8. CDR3 nucleotides: TGTGCCACCAGTGACCCGAGGGGACAGGGCCACTATGGCTACACCTTC. As protein: CATSDPRGQGHYGYTF.

The rearrangement joins TRBV6-2 or TRBV6-3 to TRBJ1-4, with D uncertain. Per germline, CDR1 MNHEY and CDR2 SVGEGT. The V gene lost 4 bases and the J gene lost 0 bases, with 12 bases spanning the gap. This CDR3 is built from 16 residues. CDR3 sequence (DNA): TGTGCCAGCAGTTCCCCCGGCAGGACAACTAATGAAAAACTGTTTTTT. This encodes CASSSPGRTTNEKLFF.

The count of this clone is one. The chain has TRBV19 and TRBJ2-5, with D tentatively TRBD1 (6 bases). This CDR3 contains 14 residues. Germline V gene sequence: CDR1 LNHDA, CDR2 SQIVND (reference sequence). Trimming took 3 bases from V and 6 from J, leaving 14 bases between them. The CDR3 DNA follows: TGTGCCAGTAGTATGGCTGGGGGCGAGAAGACCCAGTACTTC. Its protein is CASSMAGGEKTQYF.

This clone has a handful of counts. V gene TRBV2 combines with J gene TRBJ1-1; D is uncertain. Deletions cut 4 bases from V and 1 base from J, with 4 bases between. Germline-derived CDR1 and CDR2 are SNHLY and FYNNEI. The CDR3 consists of 12 residues. The CDR3 DNA is TGTGCCAGCAGTGCAGAGAACACTGAAGCTTTCTTT. Protein sequence: CASSAENTEAFF.

The V gene is TRBV28, the J gene TRBJ2-4; possible D gene TRBD1, 6 bases. Germline loops: CDR1 MDHEN, CDR2 SYDVKM. Trimming removed 7 bases at V and 5 bases at J, with 21 bases between. This CDR3 spans 16 amino acids. CDR3 nucleotides: TGTGCCAGCAACCTAAATGGTCAGGGGCTCGAAAACATTCAGTACTTC. This encodes CASNLNGQGLENIQYF.

The CDR3 spells CASSEPPFELFF. The CDR3 coding sequence is TGTGCCAGCAGTGAACCCCCCTTTGAACTGTTTTTT. The rearrangement links TRBV6-1 to TRBJ1-4; D remains ambiguous. V lost 2 bases, J lost 12 bases, and 10 bases lay in between. The CDR3 loop spans 12 amino acids. Germline V gene data show CDR1 as MNHNS and CDR2 as SASEGT.

This clone is a singleton in its sample. The V call is TRBV27, the J call TRBJ2-7; no reliable D call. This CDR3 has 10 amino acids. V was pared by 8 bases and J by 4 bases, with 6 bases between. The germline CDR1 and CDR2 sequences are MNHEY and SMNVEV (reference sequence). CDR3 DNA sequence: TGTGCCAGCCCACAGTACGAGCAGTACGTC. It translates to CASPQYEQYV.

The chain joins TRBV28 to TRBJ1-3; TRBD1 is a possible D gene (5 bases). CDR1 is MDHEN and CDR2 is SYDVKM in the germline V gene. This CDR3 region has 16 residues. V lost 3 bases and J lost 0, with 12 bases in between. DNA of the CDR3: TGTGCCAGCAGTTTCCAGGGCCGCCCCTCTGGAAACACCATATATTTT. Protein product: CASSFQGRPSGNTIYF.

The J gene is TRBJ1-5, the V gene TRBV27, with unresolved D. The length of the CDR3 is 14 residues. CDR1 MNHEY and CDR2 SMNVEV come from the germline V gene (reference sequence). The V and J ends lost 5 bases and 0 bases respectively, with 8 bases between them. CDR3 loop: CASSPGFSNQPQHF. The CDR3 region has the DNA TGTGCCAGCAGTCCGGGATTTAGCAATCAGCCCCAGCATTTT.

The chain uses TRBV10-3 and TRBJ1-1, with 7 bases identical to TRBD1. Germline V CDR1 and CDR2: ENHRY, SYGVKD. V lost 5 bases and J lost 3; bases outside the gene matches: 6. This CDR3 region has 14 residues. The chain's CDR3 is CAISTTGPDTEAFF. In DNA form, the CDR3 reads TGTGCCATCAGTACGACAGGGCCCGACACTGAAGCTTTCTTT.

This clone was detected once. This chain uses TRBV19 with TRBJ1-1; D is possibly TRBD1 (6 bases). CDR1 and CDR2 (germline): LNHDA, SQIVND (reference sequence). V lost 3 bases and J lost 10, with 27 bases in between. There are 17 residues in the CDR3. The CDR3 is CASSIQLGAQQAVGAFF. CDR3 DNA: TGTGCCAGTAGTATTCAGCTGGGGGCGCAGCAGGCCGTCGGAGCTTTCTTT.

The chain has TRBV19 and TRBJ1-2, with D possibly matching TRBD1 (5 bases). This CDR3 has 13 amino acids. The V and J ends lost 6 bases and 6 bases respectively, with 14 bases between them. CDR1 is LNHDA, CDR2 SQIVND, per germline (reference sequence). CDR3 region: CASRAGRNDGYTF. CDR3 in DNA: TGTGCCAGTAGGGCGGGACGGAACGATGGCTACACCTTC.